The 30 T cell receptor beta chains below were found in one sample sequenced in a study of blood T cell repertoires in COVID-19. Libraries were prepared by immunoSEQ multiplex PCR; TCRdb keeps only in-frame clonotypes and omits some of them. Among about 250,000 clones listed, 85% to 90% were seen once. Specimen: PBMCs or T cells enriched from blood (not recorded which). These receptors originate from a middle-aged man who had recovered from COVID-19.

J is TRBJ1-1 and V is TRBV5-1; D might be TRBD1 (5 bases). CDR3 size: 14 residues. Germline V gene lookup returns CDR1 SGHRS and CDR2 YFSETQ. Trimming cost V 1 base and J 3 bases, with 10 bases left between them. Here the CDR3 reads CASSLQGFYTEAFF. DNA for the CDR3: TGCGCCAGCAGCTTGCAGGGATTCTACACTGAAGCTTTCTTT. Based on the CDR3 plus reference TRBV5-1 and TRBJ1-1, the full variable domain is KAGVTQTPRYLIKTRGQQVTLSCSPISGHRSVSWYQQTPGQGLQFLFEYFSETQRNKGNFPGRFSGRQFSNSRSEMNVSTLELGDSALYLCASSLQGFYTEAFFGQGTRLTVV.

The rearrangement joins TRBV6-5 to TRBJ2-1; TRBD2 agrees at 7 bases. V was clipped by 0 bases and J by 5 bases; unmatched bases: 7. The CDR3 loop spans 16 amino acids. CDR1 MNHEY and CDR2 SVGAGI come from the germline V gene. CDR3 in DNA: TGTGCCAGCAGTTACTCTTCAACGGGGGGACACAATGAGCAGTTCTTC. Translation: CASSYSSTGGHNEQFF.

This clone was observed a few times. The chain combines TRBV5-1 with TRBJ1-1; D uncertain. Trimming took off 0 bases at V and 0 bases at J, with 6 bases between the two ends. Germline assignment: CDR1 SGHRS and CDR2 YFSETQ. CDR3 length equals 14 residues. Here the CDR3 reads CASSLEQMNTEAFF. CDR3 in DNA: TGCGCCAGCAGCTTGGAACAGATGAACACTGAAGCTTTCTTT.

The CDR3 region has the DNA TGCGCCAGCAGCAGGGGGCTGTACGAGCAGTACTTC. This codes for CASSRGLYEQYF. The gene calls are TRBV10-2 and TRBJ2-7, with TRBD1 matching 8 bases. This CDR3 is 12 amino acids long. Losses at the gene ends were 6 bases for V and 4 bases for J; bases not matched to a gene: 2. Germline V gene lookup returns CDR1 WSHSY and CDR2 SAAADI.

J is TRBJ2-1 and V is TRBV11-1; D not resolved. The germline CDR1 and CDR2 sequences are SGHAT and FQDESV (reference sequence). V gave up 4 bases and J gave up 0 bases, with 4 bases separating them. The CDR3 contains 13 residues. The CDR3 nucleotides are TGTGCCAGCAGCTCCGTCTCCTACAATGAGCAGTTCTTC. Its protein product is CASSSVSYNEQFF.

The chain joins TRBV7-6 to TRBJ2-7; 9 nucleotides line up with TRBD2. J was trimmed by 3 bases and V by 2 bases; bases with no gene match: 8. Germline loops: CDR1 SGHVS, CDR2 FNYEAQ. This CDR3 contains 16 residues. For the CDR3, the DNA is TGTGCCAGCAGCTTATTGGCTAGCGGGGAGAACTACGAGCAGTACTTC. It encodes CASSLLASGENYEQYF.

This clone was seen a single time. The chain employs TRBV5-1 and TRBJ1-5, with a weak D call TRBD1 (6 bases). V lost 3 bases, J lost 4 bases, and 11 bases lay in between. There are 14 residues in the CDR3. Germline values: CDR1 SGHRS, CDR2 YFSETQ. CDR3 bases: TGCGCCAGCAGCTCCGGACAGTTGAATCAGCCCCAGCATTTT. It specifies CASSSGQLNQPQHF.

This clone was observed a few times. The chain has TRBV9 and TRBJ1-1; D remains ambiguous. Germline lookup yields CDR1 SGDLS and CDR2 YYNGEE. The V and J ends lost 0 bases and 4 bases respectively, with 13 bases between them. CDR3 length: 15 amino acids. The CDR3 is CASSVAWARTTEAFF. CDR3 DNA sequence: TGTGCCAGCAGCGTAGCGTGGGCGCGAACCACTGAAGCTTTCTTT. Filled out from reference TRBV9 and TRBJ1-1, the complete variable domain reads DSGVTQTPKHLITATGQRVTLRCSPRSGDLSVYWYQQSLDQGLQFLIQYYNGEERAKGNILERFSAQQFPDLHSELNLSSLELGDSALYFCASSVAWARTTEAFFGQGTRLTVV.

The chain combines TRBV3-1 (or the pseudogene TRBV3-2) with TRBJ1-4, with no clear D. There are 16 residues in the CDR3. Per germline, CDR1 LGHDT and CDR2 YNNKEL (reference sequence). V lost 0 bases, J lost 6 bases, and 14 bases lay in between. CDR3 residues: CASSQDPPYSDEKLFF. The CDR3 region has the DNA TGTGCCAGCAGCCAAGACCCCCCATATTCGGATGAAAAACTGTTTTTT.

In its sample, this clone was seen a few times. The chain employs TRBV7-3 and TRBJ2-6, with D hard to call. The V and J ends lost 1 base and 0 bases respectively, with 13 bases between them. The CDR3 contains 18 residues. Germline V CDR1 and CDR2: SGHTA, FQGTGA. The CDR3 protein is CASSLSSGTLSGANVLTF. The CDR3 nucleotides are TGTGCCAGCAGCTTAAGCTCAGGAACGCTCTCTGGGGCCAACGTCCTGACTTTC.

The gene calls are TRBV7-2 and TRBJ1-4; 7 bases are shared with TRBD1. The CDR3 is 16 residues long. Looked up from germline, CDR1 is SGHTA and CDR2 is FQGNSA. V lost 5 bases and J lost 0; bases outside the gene matches: 6. CDR3 sequence reads: CASSPQGGATNEKLFF. CDR3 in DNA: TGTGCCAGCAGCCCCCAAGGGGGCGCAACTAATGAAAAACTGTTTTTT. Full variable domain (remainder filled in from reference TRBV7-2 and TRBJ1-4): GAGVSQSPSNKVTEKGKDVELRCDPISGHTALYWYRQSLGQGLEFLIYFQGNSAPDKSGLPSDRFSAERTGGSVSTLTIQRTQQEDSAVYLCASSPQGGATNEKLFFGSGTQLSVL.

The chain is built from TRBV12-5 and TRBJ2-1; 9 nucleotides match TRBD1. Germline V CDR1 and CDR2: LGHNT, FRNRAP. The V segment lost 0 bases and the J segment 10 bases; nucleotides outside the gene matches: 16. The CDR3 is made up of 18 amino acids. The DNA of the CDR3 is TGTGCTAGTGGTTTGGTACTTACCGCCGGGACAGGGATTAGCGAGCAGTTCTTC. It yields the protein CASGLVLTAGTGISEQFF.

This clone was counted a single time. V is TRBV10-2 and J is TRBJ1-5; the D is unclear. Per the germline V gene, CDR1 is WSHSY and CDR2 is SAAADI. V was cut by 3 bases and J by 0 bases, with 12 bases left in between. There are 16 residues in the CDR3. For the CDR3, the DNA is TGCGCCAGCAGTGACGGGGTTTTGAATAGCAATCAGCCCCAGCATTTT. Residues: CASSDGVLNSNQPQHF.

V usage is TRBV2 and J usage is TRBJ1-5, with a tentative D call TRBD1 (5 bases). In germline, CDR1 is SNHLY, CDR2 FYNNEI. The V gene lost 7 bases and the J gene lost 4 bases, with 8 bases spanning the gap. The CDR3 extends over 12 amino acids. The CDR3: CASTAGNQPQHF. The DNA of the CDR3 is TGTGCCAGCACTGCAGGGAATCAGCCCCAGCATTTT.

This chain joins TRBV15 and TRBJ2-1; TRBD2 matches 7 bases. J gave up 8 bases and V 1 base, and 5 bases lay outside the gene matches. The CDR3 has 14 amino acids. CDR1 and CDR2 from the germline V gene are LNHNV and YYDKDF (reference sequence). The CDR3 DNA reads TGTGCCACCAGCAGAGGGGCGGGAGAAGATGAGCAGTTCTTC. Translating it yields CATSRGAGEDEQFF. Based on the CDR3 plus reference TRBV15 and TRBJ2-1, the full variable domain is DAMVIQNPRYQVTQFGKPVTLSCSQTLNHNVMYWYQQKSSQAPKLLFHYYDKDFNNEADTPDNFQSRRPNTSFCFLDIRSPGLGDTAMYLCATSRGAGEDEQFFGPGTRLTVL.

As regards this clone: At one end the junction does not follow the germline gene, possibly because of a read error. The rearrangement links TRBV13 to TRBJ2-6; 9 nucleotides align to TRBD2. CDR1 is PRHDT, CDR2 FYEKMQ, per germline (reference sequence). This CDR3 is 19 amino acids long. CDR3 residues: CARSFGRGGAISGANVLTF. The CDR3 DNA is TGTGCCCGCAGCTTCGGGCGGGGGGGGGCAATCTCTGGGGCCAACGTCCTGACTTTC.

The gene calls are TRBV10-3 and TRBJ1-6, with 7 bases aligning to TRBD1. The V gene end was trimmed by 0 bases and the J gene end by 10 bases; junction bases not matched to a gene: 18. This CDR3 spans 19 amino acids. Germline CDR1 is ENHRY and CDR2 is SYGVKD. CDR3: CAISESEAGGSAVGSPLHF. As DNA, the CDR3 is TGTGCCATCAGTGAGTCGGAGGCAGGGGGATCTGCGGTTGGCTCACCCCTCCACTTT.

V gene TRBV25-1 combines with J gene TRBJ2-3; 9 bases fit TRBD2. This CDR3 is 15 amino acids long. V trimming: 5 bases; J trimming: 0 bases; junction bases outside the gene matches: 3. The V gene's germline CDR1 is MGHDK and CDR2 SYGVNS. The CDR3 DNA follows: TGTGCCAGCAGTCGACTAGCGGAAAGCACAGATACGCAGTATTTT. Translating gives CASSRLAESTDTQYF.

The V gene is TRBV27, the J gene TRBJ1-1, with 7 bases identical to TRBD1. With 8 bases clipped from V and 1 base from J, the junction kept 13 bases outside the gene matches. This CDR3 is built from 16 residues. Germline-derived CDR1 and CDR2 are MNHEY and SMNVEV (reference sequence). CDR3 nucleotide sequence: TGTGCCAGCTTTGCTGTCACGGACAGGAGGAACACTGAAGCTTTCTTT. Encoded protein: CASFAVTDRRNTEAFF.

The J gene is TRBJ1-2, the V gene TRBV5-4, with 7 bases lining up with TRBD1. With 4 bases clipped from V and 7 bases from J, the junction kept 13 bases outside the gene matches. Germline CDR1 reads SGHNT; CDR2 reads YYREEE (reference sequence). The CDR3 loop spans 15 amino acids. CDR3: CASSIDTGTVRGYTF. CDR3 nucleotide sequence: TGTGCCAGCAGCATAGACACCGGGACAGTCCGTGGCTACACCTTC.

V gene TRBV11-3 combines with J gene TRBJ2-1; D is perhaps TRBD2 (6 bases). Germline V lookup: CDR1 SGHNT, CDR2 YENEEA. V lost 3 bases and J 1 base, leaving 10 bases between the germline ends. The CDR3 spans 15 residues. For the CDR3, the DNA is TGTGCCAGCAGCTTCGGTGGGGGGTCCTACAATGAGCAGTTCTTC. This gives the protein CASSFGGGSYNEQFF.

The genes are TRBV19 and TRBJ1-2, with TRBD1 matching over 9 bases. The CDR3 runs to 16 residues. Trimming removed 8 bases from V and 3 bases from J; junction bases left unmatched: 13. The V gene's germline CDR1 is LNHDA and CDR2 SQIVND (reference sequence). The CDR3 reads CASLPKDRGADYGYTF. CDR3 DNA: TGTGCCAGTCTCCCAAAGGACAGGGGAGCAGACTATGGCTACACCTTC.

This rearrangement joins TRBV7-3 to TRBJ2-3, with TRBD2 matching over 8 bases. The CDR3 length is 14 residues. Germline V lookup: CDR1 SGHTA, CDR2 FQGTGA. V shed 4 bases and J 4 bases; nucleotides not matched to a gene: 4. The CDR3 reads CASSSTSGADTQYF. CDR3 bases: TGTGCCAGCAGCTCTACTAGCGGTGCAGATACGCAGTATTTT.

The chain combines TRBV28 with TRBJ2-7, with a possible D match to TRBD2 (5 bases). V was pared by 2 bases and J by 3 bases, with 8 bases between. CDR3 length: 13 residues. Germline CDR1 and CDR2: MDHEN and SYDVKM. CDR3 DNA sequence: TGTGCCAGCAGTTTAAGTGAGGGCTACGAGCAGTACTTC. This codes for CASSLSEGYEQYF.

This chain connects TRBV28 to TRBJ2-4; TRBD2 aligns across 12 bases. The germline CDR1 and CDR2 sequences are MDHEN and SYDVKM. The CDR3 contains 18 residues. The junction had 5 bases not matched to a gene; V was cut back by 2 bases and J by 0 bases. The CDR3 protein is CASSLVLAGGLAKNIQYF. CDR3 nucleotides: TGTGCCAGCAGTTTAGTACTAGCGGGGGGTTTAGCCAAAAACATTCAGTACTTC.

The gene calls are TRBV5-1 and TRBJ1-1; D is perhaps TRBD1 (5 bases). Germline CDR1 SGHRS, CDR2 YFSETQ. Trimming took 1 base from V and 1 from J, leaving 11 bases between them. This CDR3 is built from 15 residues. This CDR3 is CASSLMGGKNTEAFF. The CDR3 nucleotides read TGCGCCAGCAGCTTGATGGGGGGAAAGAACACTGAAGCTTTCTTT.

The chain combines TRBV7-8 with TRBJ2-7, with D possibly matching TRBD1 (5 bases). CDR1 and CDR2 (germline): SGHVS, FQNEAQ. V lost 7 bases, J lost 4 bases, and 17 bases lay in between. The CDR3 loop spans 14 amino acids. As DNA, the CDR3 is TGTGCCAGCACCGTTCCGGACAAGTCTTACGAGCAGTACTTC. Protein sequence: CASTVPDKSYEQYF.

Only a few counts were recorded for this clone. The rearrangement links TRBV18 to TRBJ2-1; 8 positions agree with TRBD1. From germline, CDR1 is KGHSH and CDR2 LQKENI. Trimming took 8 bases from V and 7 from J; bases not matched to a gene: 13. The CDR3 loop spans 15 amino acids. For the CDR3, the DNA is TGTGCCAGCAACCAACCGGACAGGGCCCAGAATGAGCAGTTCTTC. Protein sequence: CASNQPDRAQNEQFF.

The CDR3 coding sequence is TGTGCCAGCAGCTGGACAGTGACCGGGGAGCTGTTTTTT. Its protein is CASSWTVTGELFF. The gene calls are TRBV5-4 and TRBJ2-2; possible D gene TRBD1, 6 bases. The CDR3 runs 13 residues. Germline CDR1 is SGHNT and CDR2 is YYREEE (reference sequence). V was trimmed by 3 bases and J by 5 bases, leaving 8 bases between them.

The CDR3, as DNA: TGTGCCAGCAGTACGGTGGATCAGCCCCAGCATTTT. Protein: CASSTVDQPQHF. The chain joins TRBV6-2 or TRBV6-3 to TRBJ1-5; D not resolved. CDR3 length equals 12 residues. V shed 5 bases and J shed 5 bases, with 7 bases lying between them. The germline CDR1 and CDR2 sequences are MNHEY and SVGEGT.